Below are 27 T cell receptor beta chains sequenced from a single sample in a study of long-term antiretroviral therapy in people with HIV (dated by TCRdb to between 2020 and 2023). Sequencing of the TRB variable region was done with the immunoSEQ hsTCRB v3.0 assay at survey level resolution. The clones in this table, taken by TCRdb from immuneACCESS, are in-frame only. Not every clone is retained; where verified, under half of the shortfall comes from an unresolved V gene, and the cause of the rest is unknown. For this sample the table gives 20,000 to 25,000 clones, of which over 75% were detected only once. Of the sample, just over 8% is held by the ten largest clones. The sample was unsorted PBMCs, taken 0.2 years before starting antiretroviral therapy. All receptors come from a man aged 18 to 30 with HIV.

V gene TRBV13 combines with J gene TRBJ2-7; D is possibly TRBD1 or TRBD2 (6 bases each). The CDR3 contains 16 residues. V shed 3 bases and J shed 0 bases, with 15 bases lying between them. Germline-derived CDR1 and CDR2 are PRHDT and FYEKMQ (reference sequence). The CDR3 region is CASSFVGAGHSYEQYF. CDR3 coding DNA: TGTGCCAGCAGCTTTGTCGGGGCGGGACACTCCTACGAGCAGTACTTC. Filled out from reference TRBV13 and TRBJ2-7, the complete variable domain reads AAGVIQSPRHLIKEKRETATLKCYPIPRHDTVYWYQQGPGQDPQFLISFYEKMQSDKGSIPDRFSAQQFSDYHSELNMSSLELGDSALYFCASSFVGAGHSYEQYFGPGTRLTVT.

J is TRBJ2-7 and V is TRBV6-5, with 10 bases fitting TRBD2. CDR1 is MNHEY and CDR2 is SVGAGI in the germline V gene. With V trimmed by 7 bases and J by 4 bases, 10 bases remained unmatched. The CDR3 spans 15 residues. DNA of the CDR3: TGTGCCAGCAAATTAGGGGGACTAGCGCCGTACGAGCAGTACTTC. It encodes CASKLGGLAPYEQYF.

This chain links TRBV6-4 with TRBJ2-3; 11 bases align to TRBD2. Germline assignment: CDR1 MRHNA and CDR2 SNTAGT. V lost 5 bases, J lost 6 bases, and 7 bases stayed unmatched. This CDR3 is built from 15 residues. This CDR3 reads CASSHSGGAADTQYF. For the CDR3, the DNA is TGTGCCAGCAGTCATAGCGGGGGGGCCGCTGATACGCAGTATTTT.

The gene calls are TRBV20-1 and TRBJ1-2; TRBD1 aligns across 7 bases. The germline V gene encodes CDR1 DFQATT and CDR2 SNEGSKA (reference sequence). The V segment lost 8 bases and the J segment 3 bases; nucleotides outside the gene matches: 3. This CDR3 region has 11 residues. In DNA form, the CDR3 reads TGCAGTCTCGGGACAGACTATGGCTACACCTTC. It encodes CSLGTDYGYTF.

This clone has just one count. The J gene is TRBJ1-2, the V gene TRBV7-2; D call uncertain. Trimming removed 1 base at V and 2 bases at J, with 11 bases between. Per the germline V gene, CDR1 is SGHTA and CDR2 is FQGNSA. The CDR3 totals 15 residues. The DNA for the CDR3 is TGTGCCAGCAGCTTAGAACCTGACGGAAACTATGGCTACACCTTC. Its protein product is CASSLEPDGNYGYTF.

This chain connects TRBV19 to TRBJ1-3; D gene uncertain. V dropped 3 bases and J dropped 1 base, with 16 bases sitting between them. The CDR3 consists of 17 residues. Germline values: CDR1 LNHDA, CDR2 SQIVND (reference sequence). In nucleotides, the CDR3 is TGTGCCAGTAGTATCATAATCGAAGGCTTGTCTGGAAACACCATATATTTT. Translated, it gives CASSIIIEGLSGNTIYF.

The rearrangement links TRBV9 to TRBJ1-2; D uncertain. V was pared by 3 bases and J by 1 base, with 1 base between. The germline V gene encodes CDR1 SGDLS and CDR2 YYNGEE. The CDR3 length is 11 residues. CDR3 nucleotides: TGTGCCAGCAGCGATAACTATGGCTACACCTTC. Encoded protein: CASSDNYGYTF.

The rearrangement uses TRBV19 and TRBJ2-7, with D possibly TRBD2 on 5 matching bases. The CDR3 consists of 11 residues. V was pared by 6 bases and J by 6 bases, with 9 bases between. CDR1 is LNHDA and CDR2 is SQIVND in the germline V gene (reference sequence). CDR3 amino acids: CASSLSGEQYF. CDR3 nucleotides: TGTGCCAGTAGCCTCAGCGGCGAGCAGTACTTC.

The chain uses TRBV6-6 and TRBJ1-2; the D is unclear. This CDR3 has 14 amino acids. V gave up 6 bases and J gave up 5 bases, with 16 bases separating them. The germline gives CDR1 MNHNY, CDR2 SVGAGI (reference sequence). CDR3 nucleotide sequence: TGTGCCAGCAGCCCGGAGTGGGCAGTTTATGGCTACACCTTC. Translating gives CASSPEWAVYGYTF.

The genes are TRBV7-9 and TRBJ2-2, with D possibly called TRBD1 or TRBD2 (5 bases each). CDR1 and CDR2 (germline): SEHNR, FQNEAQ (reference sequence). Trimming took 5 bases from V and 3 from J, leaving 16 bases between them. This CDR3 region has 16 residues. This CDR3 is CASSIKLGAYTGELFF. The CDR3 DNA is TGTGCCAGCAGCATCAAACTCGGGGCCTACACCGGGGAGCTGTTTTTT.

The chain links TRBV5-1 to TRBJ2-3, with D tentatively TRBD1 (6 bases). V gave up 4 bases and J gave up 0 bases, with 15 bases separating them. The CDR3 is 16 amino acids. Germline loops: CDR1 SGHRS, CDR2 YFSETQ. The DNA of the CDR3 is TGCGCCAGCAGCCGAAGTACAGGGTTTAGCACAGATACGCAGTATTTT. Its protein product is CASSRSTGFSTDTQYF.

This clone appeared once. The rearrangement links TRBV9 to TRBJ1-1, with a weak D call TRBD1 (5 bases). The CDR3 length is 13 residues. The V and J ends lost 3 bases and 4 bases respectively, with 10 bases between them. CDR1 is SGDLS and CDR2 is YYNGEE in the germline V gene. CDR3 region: CASSDQGGTEAFF. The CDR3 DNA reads TGTGCCAGCAGCGACCAGGGAGGCACTGAAGCTTTCTTT.

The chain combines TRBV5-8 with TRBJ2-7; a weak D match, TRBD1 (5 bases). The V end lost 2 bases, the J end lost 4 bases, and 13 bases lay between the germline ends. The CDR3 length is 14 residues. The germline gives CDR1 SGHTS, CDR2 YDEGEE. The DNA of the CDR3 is TGTGCCAGCAGCTTAAGTCCAGGGAATTACGAGCAGTACTTC. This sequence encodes CASSLSPGNYEQYF.

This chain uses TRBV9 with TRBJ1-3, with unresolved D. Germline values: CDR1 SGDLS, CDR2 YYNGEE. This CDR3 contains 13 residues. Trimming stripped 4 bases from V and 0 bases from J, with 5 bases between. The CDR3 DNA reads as TGTGCCAGCAGCCCCACCTCTGGAAACACCATATATTTT. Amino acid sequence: CASSPTSGNTIYF.

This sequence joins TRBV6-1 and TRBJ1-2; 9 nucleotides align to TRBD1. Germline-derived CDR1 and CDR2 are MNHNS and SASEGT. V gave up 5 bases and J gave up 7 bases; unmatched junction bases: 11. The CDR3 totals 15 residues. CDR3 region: CASSFRTGVSFGYTF. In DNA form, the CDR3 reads TGTGCCAGCAGTTTTCGGACAGGGGTTTCTTTTGGCTACACCTTC.

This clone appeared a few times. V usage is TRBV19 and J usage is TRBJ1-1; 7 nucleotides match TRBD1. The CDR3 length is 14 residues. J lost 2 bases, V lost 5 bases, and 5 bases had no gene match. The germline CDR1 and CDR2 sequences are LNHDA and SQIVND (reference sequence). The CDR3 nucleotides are TGTGCCAGTAGTTCCTGGGACAGCAACACTGAAGCTTTCTTT. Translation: CASSSWDSNTEAFF.

The CDR3 DNA is TGTGCCAGCAGCTCAGGGGAAGGGGGGGCCAACGTCCTGACTTTC. This encodes CASSSGEGGANVLTF. The chain joins TRBV7-2 to TRBJ2-6, with TRBD1 as a possible D gene (6 bases). Germline CDR1 reads SGHTA; CDR2 reads FQGNSA. The CDR3 consists of 15 residues. The ends were cut back, 4 bases at V and 4 bases at J, with 11 bases in the middle.

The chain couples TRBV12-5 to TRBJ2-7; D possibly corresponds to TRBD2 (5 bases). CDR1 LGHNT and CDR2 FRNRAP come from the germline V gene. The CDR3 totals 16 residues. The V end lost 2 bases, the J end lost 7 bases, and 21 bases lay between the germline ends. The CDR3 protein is CASGLRGGKGFYEQYF. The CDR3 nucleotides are TGTGCTAGTGGTTTGCGAGGAGGAAAGGGATTTTATGAGCAGTACTTC.

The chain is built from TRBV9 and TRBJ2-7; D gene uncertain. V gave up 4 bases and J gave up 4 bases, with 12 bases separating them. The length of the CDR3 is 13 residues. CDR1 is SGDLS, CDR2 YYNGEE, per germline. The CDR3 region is CASSPTILYEQYF. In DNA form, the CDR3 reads TGTGCCAGCAGCCCAACGATTCTATACGAGCAGTACTTC. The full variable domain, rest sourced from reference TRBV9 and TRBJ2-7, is DSGVTQTPKHLITATGQRVTLRCSPRSGDLSVYWYQQSLDQGLQFLIQYYNGEERAKGNILERFSAQQFPDLHSELNLSSLELGDSALYFCASSPTILYEQYFGPGTRLTVT.

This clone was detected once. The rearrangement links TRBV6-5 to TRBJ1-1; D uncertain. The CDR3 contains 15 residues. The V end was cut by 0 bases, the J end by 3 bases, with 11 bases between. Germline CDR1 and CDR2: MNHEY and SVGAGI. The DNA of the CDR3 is TGTGCCAGCAGTTACTCCCTCGGGAGGGACACTGAAGCTTTCTTT. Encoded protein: CASSYSLGRDTEAFF.

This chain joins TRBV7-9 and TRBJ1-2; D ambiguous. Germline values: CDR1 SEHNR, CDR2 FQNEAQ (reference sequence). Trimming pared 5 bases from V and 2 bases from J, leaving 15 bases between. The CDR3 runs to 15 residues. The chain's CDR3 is CASSPVYRGNYGYTF. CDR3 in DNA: TGTGCCAGCAGCCCTGTGTATCGCGGGAACTATGGCTACACCTTC.

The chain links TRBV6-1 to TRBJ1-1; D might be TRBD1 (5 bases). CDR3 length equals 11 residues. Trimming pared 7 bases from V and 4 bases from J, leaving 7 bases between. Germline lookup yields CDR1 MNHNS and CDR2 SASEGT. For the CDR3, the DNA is TGTGCCAGCACACAGGTCACTGAAGCTTTCTTT. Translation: CASTQVTEAFF.

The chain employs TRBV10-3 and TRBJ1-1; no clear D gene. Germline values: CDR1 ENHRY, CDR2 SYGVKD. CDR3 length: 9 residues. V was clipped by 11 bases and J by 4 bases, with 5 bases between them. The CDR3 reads CAVGTEAFF. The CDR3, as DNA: TGTGCCGTGGGCACTGAAGCTTTCTTT.

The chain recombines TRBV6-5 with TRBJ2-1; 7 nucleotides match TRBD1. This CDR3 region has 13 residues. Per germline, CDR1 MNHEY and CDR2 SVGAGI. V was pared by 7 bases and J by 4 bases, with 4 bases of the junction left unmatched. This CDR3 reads CASTRQGYNEQFF. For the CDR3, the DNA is TGTGCCAGCACTCGACAGGGTTACAATGAGCAGTTCTTC.

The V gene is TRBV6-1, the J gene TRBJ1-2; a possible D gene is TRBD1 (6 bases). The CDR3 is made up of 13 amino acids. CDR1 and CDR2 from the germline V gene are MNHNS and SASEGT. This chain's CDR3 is CASEDSARYGYTF. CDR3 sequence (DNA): TGTGCAAGTGAGGACAGCGCTCGCTATGGCTACACCTTC.

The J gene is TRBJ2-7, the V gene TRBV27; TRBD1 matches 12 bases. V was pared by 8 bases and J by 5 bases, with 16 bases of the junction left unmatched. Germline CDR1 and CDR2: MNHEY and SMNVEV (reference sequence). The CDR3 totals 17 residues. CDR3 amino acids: CASAPRFPGQGAHEQYF. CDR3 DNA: TGTGCCAGCGCACCCAGGTTCCCGGGACAGGGGGCACACGAGCAGTACTTC.

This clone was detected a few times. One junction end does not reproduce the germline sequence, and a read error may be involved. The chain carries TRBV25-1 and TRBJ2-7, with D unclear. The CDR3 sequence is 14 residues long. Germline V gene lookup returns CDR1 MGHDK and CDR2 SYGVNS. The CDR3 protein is CASSESGGGPELFF. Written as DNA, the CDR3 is TGTGCCAGCAGTGAATCTGGTGGTGGGCCTGAATTATTCTTC.